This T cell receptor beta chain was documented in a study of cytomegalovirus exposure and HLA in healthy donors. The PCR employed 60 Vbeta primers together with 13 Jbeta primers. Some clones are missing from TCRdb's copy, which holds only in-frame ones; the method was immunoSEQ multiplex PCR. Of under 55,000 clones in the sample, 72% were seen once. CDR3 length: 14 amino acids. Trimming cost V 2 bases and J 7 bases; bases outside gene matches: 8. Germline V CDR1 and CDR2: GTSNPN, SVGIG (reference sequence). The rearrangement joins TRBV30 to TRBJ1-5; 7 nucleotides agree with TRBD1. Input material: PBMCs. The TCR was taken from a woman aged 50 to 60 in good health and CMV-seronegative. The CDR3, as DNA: TGTGCCTGGAGTTACGGGGCAGGGGGACAGCCCCAGCATTTT. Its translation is CAWSYGAGGQPQHF.